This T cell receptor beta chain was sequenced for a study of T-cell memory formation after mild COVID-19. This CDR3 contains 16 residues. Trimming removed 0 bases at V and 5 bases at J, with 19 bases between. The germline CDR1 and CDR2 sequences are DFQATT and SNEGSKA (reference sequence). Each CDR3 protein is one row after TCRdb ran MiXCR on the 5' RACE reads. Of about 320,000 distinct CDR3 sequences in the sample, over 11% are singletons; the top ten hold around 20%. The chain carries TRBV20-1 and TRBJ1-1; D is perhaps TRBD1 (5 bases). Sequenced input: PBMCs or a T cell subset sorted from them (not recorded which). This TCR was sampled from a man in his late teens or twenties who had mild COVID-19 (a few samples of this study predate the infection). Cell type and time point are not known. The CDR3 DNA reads TGCAGTGCTAGAGAGAAGGGGAGGAAGTCCGAAACTGAAGCTTTCTTT. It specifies CSAREKGRKSETEAFF.